This TCR beta chain was captured in a study of blood T cell repertoires in COVID-19 (dated by TCRdb to the early 2020s). Background on the whole study: Collaborator samples came from the United States, Italy and Spain and covered acute and convalescent phases of COVID-19. The material from the prospective study consisted of cDNA or gDNA derived from T cells, B-cell-depleted T cells, or PBMCs. Subjects who had been exposed to COVID-19, were actively infected with it, or had recovered from it provided the deeply sampled blood TCRbeta repertoires that made up the dataset. A freely available public database, intended as a resource for researchers studying the immune response to SARS-CoV-2, is where the repertoires were released. Samples came from the ongoing ImmuneRACE study (first 160 participants) plus 1,254 subjects from 6 global collaborators. The sample metadata nearly always contained a de-identified subject ID, COVID-19 status, age in years and sex. Where available, HLA class I and class II types were obtained from metadata supplied by the sample provider rather than from assay-based typing. General study outcomes and caveats: The amount of clinical and demographic metadata varied by source and participant and was provided uncurated.

TCRbeta CDR3 regions were amplified from genomic DNA using the immunoSEQ Assay, a bias-controlled multiplex PCR. On the authors' methods: Within the assay, amplification of reference gene primers was used to estimate how many nucleated cells each sample contained. Sequence reads were collapsed and filtered to measure the absolute abundance of every unique TCRbeta CDR3 rearrangement. Productive Simpson clonality was computed per sample as the square root of Simpson's diversity index over productive rearrangements. In its TCRdb copy, this immuneACCESS table keeps in-frame sequences only and misses some clones. Where compared with another copy, unresolved V genes explain less than half of these, and the others have no known cause. V and J calls plus clone size are reproduced from that table; the DNA served to infer D and trimming. The sample table shows about 210,000 clones, and roughly 90% are seen once. The biggest ten clones account for around 4.8% of the sample.

The germline V gene (reference sequence) yields MNHEY for CDR1 and SMNVEV for CDR2. Trimming costs V 6 bases and J 0 bases, and their ends lie 20 bases apart. Reading from cysteine to phenylalanine, the CDR3 counts 17 amino acids. Just CDR3 DNA is preserved here, 51 bases in frame from base 1. Collaborating institutions collected whole blood in K2EDTA tubes following their own protocols. For TCRbeta analysis, collaborator samples were shipped as frozen whole blood, as isolated PBMCs, or as DNA extracted from either sample type. Worth noting for this clone: The antigen it recognizes is unknown. Nothing much larger sits one base from this clone, and base qualities are not available.

The source of this sequence is a woman in her 40s with acute or convalescent COVID-19. This sequence uses TRBV27 and TRBJ1-2; the D gene cannot be resolved reliably. The sequenced sample consisted of peripheral blood. The CDR3 corresponds to CASSALSFDTANYGYTF. The DNA sequence is TGTGCCAGCAGCGCCCTCTCCTTTGATACAGCTAACTATGGCTACACCTTC.